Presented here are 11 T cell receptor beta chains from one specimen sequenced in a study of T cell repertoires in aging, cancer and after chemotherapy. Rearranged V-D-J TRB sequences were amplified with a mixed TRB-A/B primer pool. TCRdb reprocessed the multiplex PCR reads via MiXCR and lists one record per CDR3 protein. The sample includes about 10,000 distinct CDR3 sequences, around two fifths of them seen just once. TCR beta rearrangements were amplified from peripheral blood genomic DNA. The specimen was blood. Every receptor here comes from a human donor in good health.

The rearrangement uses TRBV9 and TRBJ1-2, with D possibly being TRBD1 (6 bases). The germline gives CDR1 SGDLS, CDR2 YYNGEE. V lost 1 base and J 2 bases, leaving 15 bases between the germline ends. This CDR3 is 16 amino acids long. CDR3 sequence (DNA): TGTGCCAGCAGCGTACCCATGGCCAGGGGCAACTATGGCTACACCTTC. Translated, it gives CASSVPMARGNYGYTF.

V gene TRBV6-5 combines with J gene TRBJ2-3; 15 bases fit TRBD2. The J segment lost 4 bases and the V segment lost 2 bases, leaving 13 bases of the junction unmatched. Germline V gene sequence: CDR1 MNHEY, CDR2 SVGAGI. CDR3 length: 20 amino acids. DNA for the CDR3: TGTGCCAGCAGTTACCCCAACCCTGGGACTAGCGGGGGGTTATCAGATACGCAGTATTTT. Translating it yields CASSYPNPGTSGGLSDTQYF.

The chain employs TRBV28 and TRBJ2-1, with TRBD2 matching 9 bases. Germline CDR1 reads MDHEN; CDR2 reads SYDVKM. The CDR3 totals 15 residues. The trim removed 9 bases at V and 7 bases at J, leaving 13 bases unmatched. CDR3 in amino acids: CASGGLAGFENEQFF. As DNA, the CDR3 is TGTGCCAGTGGCGGGCTAGCGGGGTTTGAGAATGAGCAGTTCTTC.

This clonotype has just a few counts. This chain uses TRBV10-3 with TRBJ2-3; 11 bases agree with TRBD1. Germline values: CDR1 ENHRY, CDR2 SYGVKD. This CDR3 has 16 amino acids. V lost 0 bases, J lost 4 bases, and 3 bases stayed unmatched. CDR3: CAISESPGQGADTQYF. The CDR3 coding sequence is TGTGCCATCAGTGAGTCCCCGGGACAGGGGGCAGATACGCAGTATTTT.

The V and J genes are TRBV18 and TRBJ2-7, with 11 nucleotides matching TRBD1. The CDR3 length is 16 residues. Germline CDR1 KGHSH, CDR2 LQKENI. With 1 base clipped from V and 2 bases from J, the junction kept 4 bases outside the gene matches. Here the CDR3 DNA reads TGTGCCAGCTCACCACGGGTGGGACAGGGGGCCTACGAGCAGTACTTC. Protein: CASSPRVGQGAYEQYF.

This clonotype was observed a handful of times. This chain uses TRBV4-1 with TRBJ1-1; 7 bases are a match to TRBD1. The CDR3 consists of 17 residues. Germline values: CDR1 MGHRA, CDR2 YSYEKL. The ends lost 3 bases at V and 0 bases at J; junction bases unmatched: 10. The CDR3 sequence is CASSHPRQGEMNTEAFF. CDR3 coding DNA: TGCGCCAGCAGCCATCCCAGACAGGGTGAGATGAACACTGAAGCTTTCTTT.

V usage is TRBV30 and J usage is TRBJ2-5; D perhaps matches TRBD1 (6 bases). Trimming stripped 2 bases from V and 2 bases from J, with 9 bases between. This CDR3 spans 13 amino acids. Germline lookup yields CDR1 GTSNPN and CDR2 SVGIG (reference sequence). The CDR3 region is CAWSKGVQETQYF. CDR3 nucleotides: TGTGCCTGGAGTAAGGGGGTGCAAGAGACCCAGTACTTC. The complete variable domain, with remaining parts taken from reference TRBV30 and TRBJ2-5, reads SQTIHQWPATLVQPVGSPLSLECTVEGTSNPNLYWYRQAAGRGLQLLFYSVGIGQISSEVPQNLSASRPQDRQFILSSKKLLLSDSGFYLCAWSKGVQETQYFGPGTRLLVL.

CDR3 protein: CASSFSHYNTEAFF. CDR3 DNA sequence: TGTGCCAGCAGTTTCTCCCATTACAACACTGAAGCTTTCTTT. The chain joins TRBV12-3 or TRBV12-4 to TRBJ1-1; D not resolved. V lost 3 bases and J lost 2, with 10 bases in between. CDR3 size: 14 residues.

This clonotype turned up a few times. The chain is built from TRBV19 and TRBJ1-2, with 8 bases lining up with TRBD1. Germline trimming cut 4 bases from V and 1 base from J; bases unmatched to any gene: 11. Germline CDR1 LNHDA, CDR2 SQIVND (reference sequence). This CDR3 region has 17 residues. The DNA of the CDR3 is TGTGCCAGTAGTACAGGGGGCGCGGTCGACCTTAACTATGGCTACACCTTC. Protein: CASSTGGAVDLNYGYTF.

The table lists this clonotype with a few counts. The CDR3 coding sequence is TGTGCCAGCAGTTACTCGAACCGGAATGAGCAGTTCTTC. The encoded protein is CASSYSNRNEQFF. The chain is built from TRBV6-5 and TRBJ2-1; D gene unclear. From germline, CDR1 is MNHEY and CDR2 SVGAGI. The V end lost 0 bases, the J end lost 7 bases, and 7 bases lay between the germline ends. This CDR3 contains 13 residues.

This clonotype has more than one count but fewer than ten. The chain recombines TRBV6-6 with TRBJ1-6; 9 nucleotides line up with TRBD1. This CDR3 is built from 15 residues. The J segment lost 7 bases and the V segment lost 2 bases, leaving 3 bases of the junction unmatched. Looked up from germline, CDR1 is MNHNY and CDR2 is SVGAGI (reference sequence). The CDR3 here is CASSYPGQGNSPLHF. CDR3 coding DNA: TGTGCCAGCAGTTACCCGGGACAGGGAAATTCACCCCTCCACTTT.